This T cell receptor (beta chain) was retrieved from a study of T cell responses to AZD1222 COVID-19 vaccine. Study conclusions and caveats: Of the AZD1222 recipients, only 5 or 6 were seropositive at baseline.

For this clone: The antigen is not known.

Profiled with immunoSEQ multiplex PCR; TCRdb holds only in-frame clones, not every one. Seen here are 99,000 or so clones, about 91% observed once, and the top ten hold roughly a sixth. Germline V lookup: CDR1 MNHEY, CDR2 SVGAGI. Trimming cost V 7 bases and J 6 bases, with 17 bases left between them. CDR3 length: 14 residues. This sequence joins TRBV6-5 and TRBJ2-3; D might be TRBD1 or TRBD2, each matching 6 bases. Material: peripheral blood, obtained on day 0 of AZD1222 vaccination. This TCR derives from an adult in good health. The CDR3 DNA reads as TGTGCCAGCATCATGACTAGTGGGGGCGATACGCAGTATTTT. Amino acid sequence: CASIMTSGGDTQYF.